This entry lists 27 T cell receptor beta chains sequenced from one sample in a study of identical twins. TCRdb re-called the 5' RACE reads through MiXCR, storing one row per CDR3 protein. The sample lists 1.5 million to 2 million distinct CDR3 sequences; under 35% were seen once. Sequences were obtained from cord blood. These receptors originate from a newborn girl in good health.

The J gene is TRBJ2-2, the V gene TRBV7-6, with D tentatively TRBD1 (6 bases). V shed 7 bases and J shed 1 base, with 13 bases lying between them. The CDR3 has 15 amino acids. Germline assignment: CDR1 SGHVS and CDR2 FNYEAQ. CDR3 sequence reads: CASTRWGQNTGELFF. The CDR3 nucleotides are TGTGCCAGCACCCGATGGGGACAGAACACCGGGGAGCTGTTTTTT.

The V gene is TRBV4-1, the J gene TRBJ2-1; 14 bases agree with TRBD2. The CDR3 loop spans 18 amino acids. J lost 9 bases, V lost 4 bases, and 14 bases had no gene match. Germline V CDR1 and CDR2: MGHRA, YSYEKL. DNA for the CDR3: TGCGCCAGCAGCCTCCCAAGGACTAGCGGGAGGCTCTTAGCTGAGCAGTTCTTC. Translated, it gives CASSLPRTSGRLLAEQFF.

V is TRBV27 and J is TRBJ2-6, with D perhaps TRBD2 (5 bases). Trimming shortened V by 1 base and J by 8 bases, and 6 bases separated the two germline ends. This CDR3 has 13 residues. From germline, CDR1 is MNHEY and CDR2 SMNVEV (reference sequence). The CDR3 DNA reads TGTGCCAGCAGTTTATACGGGACCAACGTCCTGACTTTC. It specifies CASSLYGTNVLTF.

The chain is built from TRBV20-1 and TRBJ2-3, with 7 positions matching TRBD2. Germline V gives CDR1 DFQATT, CDR2 SNEGSKA (reference sequence). The V gene end was trimmed by 0 bases and the J gene end by 4 bases; junction bases not matched to a gene: 7. The CDR3 contains 15 residues. The CDR3 loop reads CSARDLTSSADTQYF. CDR3 nucleotide sequence: TGCAGTGCTAGAGATCTGACTAGCTCGGCAGATACGCAGTATTTT.

This clonotype was detected only a few times. The gene calls are TRBV29-1 and TRBJ2-7, with 9 bases aligning to TRBD1. V was clipped by 7 bases and J by 1 base; unmatched bases: 8. CDR1 SQVTM and CDR2 ANQGSEA come from the germline V gene. The CDR3 length is 14 residues. CDR3 amino acids: CSALSGQGSYEQYF. The CDR3 coding sequence is TGCAGCGCCCTATCGGGACAGGGATCCTACGAGCAGTACTTC.

This clonotype was seen only a few times. The chain couples TRBV15 to TRBJ2-3; TRBD1 aligns across 9 bases. With 7 bases clipped from V and 4 bases from J, the junction kept 6 bases outside the gene matches. CDR3 length: 14 amino acids. Germline CDR1 LNHNV, CDR2 YYDKDF (reference sequence). The DNA of the CDR3 is TGTGCCACCAACAAGGACAGGGGTGCAGATACGCAGTATTTT. Protein product: CATNKDRGADTQYF.

This clonotype is a singleton in its sample. The J gene is TRBJ2-2, the V gene TRBV28; D is undetermined. The CDR3 has 16 residues. From germline, CDR1 is MDHEN and CDR2 SYDVKM. Deletions cut 1 base from V and 2 bases from J, with 11 bases between. The CDR3 DNA is TGTGCCAGCAGTTTATTTTGGCAGGACAACACCGGGGAGCTGTTTTTT. Protein sequence: CASSLFWQDNTGELFF.

The chain joins TRBV15 to TRBJ1-2; D gene unclear. The germline CDR1 and CDR2 sequences are LNHNV and YYDKDF (reference sequence). The CDR3 contains 13 residues. V shed 0 bases and J shed 5 bases, with 7 bases lying between them. The CDR3 nucleotides are TGTGCCACCAGCAGAGATGGGATATATGGCTACACCTTC. It encodes CATSRDGIYGYTF.

The chain joins TRBV12-3 or TRBV12-4 to TRBJ2-1; perhaps TRBD2 as D (6 bases). Trimming took off 1 base at V and 0 bases at J, with 10 bases between the two ends. CDR3 size: 16 residues. DNA of the CDR3: TGTGCCAGCAGTTTAGGACTAGGGAACTCCTACAATGAGCAGTTCTTC. Protein sequence: CASSLGLGNSYNEQFF.

A word on this clonotype: One junction end does not reproduce the germline sequence, and a read error may be involved. V gene TRBV11-2 combines with J gene TRBJ2-1; D unresolved. CDR1 is SGHAT, CDR2 FQNNGV, per germline. The CDR3 extends over 12 amino acids. In DNA form, the CDR3 reads TGTGCCAGCAGCCACGTCGCTGATGAGCGGTTCTTC. Protein: CASSHVADERFF.

This clonotype was counted a few times. The rearrangement links TRBV25-1 to TRBJ1-2; 9 bases match TRBD1. Unmatched junction bases numbered 7, after V lost 4 bases and J lost 4 bases. This CDR3 is built from 15 residues. Germline V gene sequence: CDR1 MGHDK, CDR2 SYGVNS. The CDR3 DNA is TGTGCCAGCAGTGCCTTCGAACAGGGGGCCTATGGCTACACCTTC. This codes for CASSAFEQGAYGYTF.

The chain is built from TRBV27 and TRBJ2-7, with 8 bases matching TRBD2. CDR3 size: 16 residues. Per the germline V gene, CDR1 is MNHEY and CDR2 is SMNVEV (reference sequence). V shed 0 bases, J shed 2 bases, and the junction held 6 bases outside the gene matches. The CDR3 sequence is CASSLSRGALPYEQYF. As DNA, the CDR3 is TGTGCCAGCAGTTTATCGCGGGGGGCGTTACCCTACGAGCAGTACTTC.

This clonotype was seen only a few times. CDR3 nucleotides: TGTGCCAGCTCACCACCGGGGCAGCCCAACGAGCAGTACTTC. Translated, it gives CASSPPGQPNEQYF. This rearrangement joins TRBV18 to TRBJ2-7; a weak D match, TRBD1 (5 bases). The CDR3 runs to 14 residues. CDR1 and CDR2 (germline): KGHSH, LQKENI. Deletions cut 0 bases from V and 5 bases from J, with 11 bases between.

This rearrangement joins TRBV7-2 to TRBJ2-3; D remains unclear. Germline-derived CDR1 and CDR2 are SGHTA and FQGNSA. V was cut by 1 base and J by 3 bases, with 11 bases left in between. The CDR3 loop spans 15 amino acids. The CDR3 is CASSLEGSWTDTQYF. The DNA of the CDR3 is TGTGCCAGCAGCTTAGAGGGTAGCTGGACAGATACGCAGTATTTT.

This clonotype was counted a few times. V usage is TRBV7-8 and J usage is TRBJ2-7, with TRBD2 matching over 10 bases. J was trimmed by 2 bases and V by 2 bases; bases with no gene match: 6. Germline V gene lookup returns CDR1 SGHVS and CDR2 FQNEAQ. There are 16 residues in the CDR3. This chain's CDR3 is CASSLRLAGVTYEQYF. The CDR3 DNA follows: TGTGCCAGCAGCTTACGCCTAGCGGGAGTCACCTACGAGCAGTACTTC.

This rearrangement joins TRBV15 to TRBJ1-2; the match to TRBD1 covers 8 bases. V gave up 0 bases and J gave up 7 bases; unmatched junction bases: 10. This CDR3 contains 16 residues. The germline V gene has CDR1 LNHNV and CDR2 YYDKDF (reference sequence). The CDR3 DNA reads TGTGCCACCAGCAGAGATCATGGCAGGGGGCTTTCTGGCTACACCTTC. It specifies CATSRDHGRGLSGYTF.

This clonotype appeared a few times. J is TRBJ2-5 and V is TRBV9; either TRBD1 or TRBD2 may supply D (5 bases each). Trimming took 10 bases from V and 1 from J, leaving 20 bases between them. Germline V lookup: CDR1 SGDLS, CDR2 YYNGEE. The CDR3 sequence is 15 residues long. CDR3: CASSGTQWPQETQYF. For the CDR3, the DNA is TGTGCCTCCTCTGGGACCCAGTGGCCCCAAGAGACCCAGTACTTC.

The rearrangement links TRBV20-1 to TRBJ1-1, with TRBD1 matching over 8 bases. With 3 bases clipped from V and 3 bases from J, the junction kept 12 bases outside the gene matches. The germline CDR1 and CDR2 sequences are DFQATT and SNEGSKA (reference sequence). The CDR3 has 16 amino acids. Here the CDR3 reads CSASSRTGRFDTEAFF. In DNA, the CDR3 is TGCAGTGCTAGTAGCCGGACAGGGAGGTTTGACACTGAAGCTTTCTTT.

The table lists this clonotype with a few counts. This chain uses TRBV28 with TRBJ2-3; TRBD1 is a possible D gene (6 bases). V was trimmed by 2 bases and J by 1 base, leaving 10 bases between them. CDR3 size: 15 residues. Germline V CDR1 and CDR2: MDHEN, SYDVKM. In nucleotides, the CDR3 is TGTGCCAGCAGTTTAAACAGGGCCCGCACAGATACGCAGTATTTT. This sequence encodes CASSLNRARTDTQYF.

A remark on this clonotype: A junction boundary mismatches the germline segment, possibly from a read error. The chain combines TRBV20-1 with TRBJ2-3; no firm D call. Germline V lookup: CDR1 DFQATT, CDR2 SNEGSKA (reference sequence). This CDR3 spans 13 amino acids. In DNA, the CDR3 is TGCGGTGCTAGAGAAGGCAACACAGATACGCAGTATTTT. Translated, it gives CGAREGNTDTQYF.

To note about this clonotype: One junction end disagrees with the germline gene, perhaps due to a read error. This chain uses TRBV7-9 with TRBJ2-1; tentative D call: TRBD2 (6 bases). This CDR3 is 17 amino acids long. Germline lookup yields CDR1 SEHNR and CDR2 FQNEAQ (reference sequence). The CDR3: CASSLETRLGLYNEQLF. The CDR3 bases are TGTGCCAGCAGCTTAGAGACCCGACTAGGCCTATACAATGAGCAGTTATTC. Combining the CDR3 with reference TRBV7-9 and TRBJ2-1 gives the whole variable domain DTGVSQNPRHKITKRGQNVTFRCDPISEHNRLYWYRQTLGQGPEFLTYFQNEAQLEKSRLLSDRFSAERPKGSFSTLEIQRTEQGDSAMYLCASSLETRLGLYNEQLFGPGTRLTVL.

The chain has TRBV2 and TRBJ2-1; D gene uncertain. The germline V and J ends were trimmed by 4 bases and 7 bases, with 11 bases remaining between them. The CDR3 is made up of 13 amino acids. Germline CDR1 SNHLY, CDR2 FYNNEI. The CDR3 loop is CASSGSRVNEQFF. The CDR3 DNA sequence: TGTGCCAGCAGTGGAAGTAGAGTAAATGAGCAGTTCTTC.

The V and J genes are TRBV7-6 and TRBJ1-1; no definite D call. The germline V and J ends were trimmed by 4 bases and 4 bases, with 13 bases remaining between them. The CDR3 runs 14 residues. The germline V gene encodes CDR1 SGHVS and CDR2 FNYEAQ. CDR3 in DNA: TGTGCCAGCAGCTCCCGGCGGACTGCCACTGAAGCTTTCTTT. Translated: CASSSRRTATEAFF.

This clonotype was found a few times. V and J are TRBV24-1 and TRBJ2-1, with 10 bases matching TRBD1. CDR1 is KGHDR and CDR2 is SFDVKD in the germline V gene. The CDR3 spans 14 residues. Trimming took 10 bases from V and 5 from J; bases not matched to a gene: 7. DNA of the CDR3: TGTGCCACGTCGGGGGGACAGGGGAACAATGAGCAGTTCTTC. This codes for CATSGGQGNNEQFF.

This clonotype was seen a few times. V gene TRBV5-1 combines with J gene TRBJ2-5, with D tentatively TRBD2 (5 bases). V lost 0 bases, J lost 11 bases, and 11 bases lay in between. The CDR3 extends over 12 amino acids. Germline V gives CDR1 SGHRS, CDR2 YFSETQ. The CDR3 region is CASSLASGMQYF. DNA of the CDR3: TGCGCCAGCAGCTTGGCCTCGGGGATGCAGTACTTC.

The CDR3: CAISATGSDNSPLHF. The DNA for the CDR3 is TGTGCCATCAGTGCCACAGGGTCCGATAATTCACCCCTCCACTTT. This chain connects TRBV10-3 to TRBJ1-6; maybe TRBD1 (6 bases). The CDR3 is made up of 15 amino acids. Germline V gene lookup returns CDR1 ENHRY and CDR2 SYGVKD. Trimming pared 4 bases from V and 5 bases from J, leaving 12 bases between.

The chain uses TRBV19 and TRBJ2-3, with 10 bases lining up with TRBD1. Germline CDR1 LNHDA, CDR2 SQIVND (reference sequence). The CDR3 extends over 15 amino acids. V lost 3 bases and J lost 5; bases outside the gene matches: 5. The CDR3 sequence: CASSIGDRGGDTQYF. The CDR3, as DNA: TGTGCCAGTAGTATCGGGGACAGGGGTGGAGATACGCAGTATTTT. The full variable domain, in which reference TRBV19 and TRBJ2-3 provide the parts outside the CDR3, is DGGITQSPKYLFRKEGQNVTLSCEQNLNHDAMYWYRQDPGQGLRLIYYSQIVNDFQKGDIAEGYSVSREKKESFPLTVTSAQKNPTAFYLCASSIGDRGGDTQYFGPGTRLTVL.